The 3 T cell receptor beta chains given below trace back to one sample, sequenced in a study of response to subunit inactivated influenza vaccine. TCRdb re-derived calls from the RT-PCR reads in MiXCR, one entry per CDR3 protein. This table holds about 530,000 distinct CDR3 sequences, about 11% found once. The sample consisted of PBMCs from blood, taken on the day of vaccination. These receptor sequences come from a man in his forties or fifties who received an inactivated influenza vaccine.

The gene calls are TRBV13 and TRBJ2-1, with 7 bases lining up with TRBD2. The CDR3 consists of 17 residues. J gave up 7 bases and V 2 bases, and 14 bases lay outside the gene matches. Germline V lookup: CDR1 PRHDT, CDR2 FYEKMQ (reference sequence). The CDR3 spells CASSLLPSGVVRNEQFF. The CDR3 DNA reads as TGTGCCAGCAGCTTACTTCCAAGCGGGGTGGTTCGTAATGAGCAGTTCTTC.

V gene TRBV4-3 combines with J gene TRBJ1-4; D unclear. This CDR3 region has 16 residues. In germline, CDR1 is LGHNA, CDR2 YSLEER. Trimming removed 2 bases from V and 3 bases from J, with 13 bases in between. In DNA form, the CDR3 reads TGCGCCAGCAGCCAAAGACCTCAGGATTCTAATGAAAAACTGTTTTTT. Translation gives CASSQRPQDSNEKLFF.

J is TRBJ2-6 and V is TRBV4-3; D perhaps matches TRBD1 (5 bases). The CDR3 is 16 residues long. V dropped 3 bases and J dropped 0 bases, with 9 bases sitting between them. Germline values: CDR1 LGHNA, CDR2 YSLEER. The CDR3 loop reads CASSQDTLSGANVLTF. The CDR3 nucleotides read TGCGCCAGCAGCCAGGACACACTCTCTGGGGCCAACGTCCTGACTTTC.